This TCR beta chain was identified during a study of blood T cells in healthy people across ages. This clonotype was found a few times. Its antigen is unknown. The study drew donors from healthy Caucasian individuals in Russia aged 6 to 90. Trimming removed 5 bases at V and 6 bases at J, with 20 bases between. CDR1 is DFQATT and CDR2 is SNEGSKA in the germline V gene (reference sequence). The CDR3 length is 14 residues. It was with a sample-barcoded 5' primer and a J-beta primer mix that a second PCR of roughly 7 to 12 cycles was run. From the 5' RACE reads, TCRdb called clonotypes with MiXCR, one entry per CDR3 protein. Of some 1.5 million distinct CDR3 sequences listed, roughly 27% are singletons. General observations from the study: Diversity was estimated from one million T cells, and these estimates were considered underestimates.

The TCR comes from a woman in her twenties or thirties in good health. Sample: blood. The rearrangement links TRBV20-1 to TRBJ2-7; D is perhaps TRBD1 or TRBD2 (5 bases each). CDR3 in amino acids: CSAGGTPPGGEQYF. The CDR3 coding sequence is TGCAGTGCTGGTGGGACGCCACCAGGCGGCGAGCAGTACTTC.